Each of the 28 T cell receptor beta chains below was sequenced from the same sample in a study of blood T cells in healthy people across ages. A second roughly 6 to 11 cycle PCR used barcoded and J-beta primers. TCRdb recomputed calls from the 5' RACE reads with MiXCR, one row per CDR3 protein. This table holds 1.5 million or so distinct CDR3 sequences, around 39% found once. The sequencing sample was made of blood. These receptors all come from a young woman in good health.

The chain couples TRBV28 to TRBJ2-7, with D hard to call. Germline loops: CDR1 MDHEN, CDR2 SYDVKM. Trimming cost V 4 bases and J 2 bases, with 9 bases left between them. The CDR3 runs to 13 residues. CDR3 bases: TGTGCCAGCAGTTCCCCATCAGCCTACGAGCAGTACTTC. This sequence encodes CASSSPSAYEQYF.

This clonotype was counted a single time. This chain connects TRBV4-1 to TRBJ2-4, with D possibly TRBD1 on 6 matching bases. The J call may be mistaken, given a closer DNA end match to TRBJ2-7. Germline-derived CDR1 and CDR2 are MGHRA and YSYEKL. The CDR3 runs to 14 residues. The CDR3 protein is CASSQAQGNDEQYF. The DNA for the CDR3 is TGCGCCAGCAGCCAAGCACAGGGTAATGACGAGCAGTACTTC.

The chain employs TRBV6-5 and TRBJ2-1; D might be TRBD1 (6 bases). The CDR3 loop spans 13 amino acids. CDR1 and CDR2 from the germline V gene are MNHEY and SVGAGI. V was trimmed by 2 bases and J by 9 bases, leaving 11 bases between them. The CDR3 protein is CASSYKGRGEQFF. CDR3 nucleotide sequence: TGTGCCAGCAGTTACAAGGGCAGGGGTGAGCAGTTCTTC.

The table lists this clonotype with a count of one. The chain employs TRBV6-5 and TRBJ2-7; TRBD1 might be the D (6 bases). Trimming took off 2 bases at V and 2 bases at J, with 16 bases between the two ends. Germline V gene data show CDR1 as MNHEY and CDR2 as SVGAGI. The CDR3 is 16 residues long. The CDR3 DNA reads as TGTGCCAGCAGTTACCGCCCAGGGGCGGGTACCTACGAGCAGTACTTC. Translated: CASSYRPGAGTYEQYF.

The chain couples TRBV5-6 to TRBJ1-4; D is unclear. Germline loops: CDR1 SGHDT, CDR2 YYEEEE. CDR3 size: 14 residues. With 0 bases removed from V and 6 bases from J, the gap between germline ends came to 9 bases. DNA of the CDR3: TGTGCCAGCAGCTTGGTCGCGGAGGATGAAAAACTGTTTTTT. This gives the protein CASSLVAEDEKLFF.

The chain employs TRBV4-1 and TRBJ2-3, with TRBD2 as a possible D gene (6 bases). V dropped 1 base and J dropped 3 bases, with 17 bases sitting between them. CDR1 MGHRA and CDR2 YSYEKL come from the germline V gene. The CDR3 consists of 17 residues. The CDR3 spells CASSQGPVSGTTDTQYF. As DNA, the CDR3 is TGCGCCAGCAGCCAAGGTCCCGTTAGCGGCACAACAGATACGCAGTATTTT.

The genes are TRBV7-6 and TRBJ2-7; D assignment may be TRBD1 or TRBD2 (6 bases each). From germline, CDR1 is SGHVS and CDR2 FNYEAQ. The CDR3 covers 15 residues. V gave up 3 bases and J gave up 2 bases, with 14 bases separating them. CDR3 amino acids: CASSFGGGQTYEQYF. The CDR3 region has the DNA TGTGCCAGCAGCTTTGGGGGAGGACAGACCTACGAGCAGTACTTC.

This clonotype was seen more than once but under ten times. The chain carries TRBV7-9 and TRBJ2-1; 14 nucleotides align to TRBD2. Germline CDR1 is SEHNR and CDR2 is FQNEAQ (reference sequence). Trimming cost V 5 bases and J 7 bases; bases outside gene matches: 7. This CDR3 has 16 amino acids. In DNA form, the CDR3 reads TGTGCCAGCAGCCCAGGGACTAGCGGGAGTGCTAATGAGCAGTTCTTC. It translates to CASSPGTSGSANEQFF. Based on the CDR3 plus reference TRBV7-9 and TRBJ2-1, the full variable domain is DTGVSQNPRHKITKRGQNVTFRCDPISEHNRLYWYRQTLGQGPEFLTYFQNEAQLEKSRLLSDRFSAERPKGSFSTLEIQRTEQGDSAMYLCASSPGTSGSANEQFFGPGTRLTVL.

As concerns this clonotype: At one end, the junction sequence differs from germline, possibly due to a read error. The chain uses TRBV4-2 and TRBJ2-5, with D maybe TRBD1 (6 bases). The J call could be wrong; TRBJ2-7 is a better fit for the DNA end. Germline CDR1 LGHNA, CDR2 YNFKEQ. This CDR3 is built from 12 residues. The DNA for the CDR3 is TGTGCCGGCAGCCTAGGGGGTTCCGAGCAGTACTTC. As protein: CAGSLGGSEQYF.

The chain couples TRBV7-6 to TRBJ1-2, with D hard to call. Trimming stripped 3 bases from V and 8 bases from J, with 13 bases between. There are 13 residues in the CDR3. CDR1 SGHVS and CDR2 FNYEAQ come from the germline V gene. The CDR3 nucleotides read TGTGCCAGCAGCTTGTGGTCGGGAGAGGGCTACACCTTC. It specifies CASSLWSGEGYTF.

The sample holds a few counts of this clonotype. This chain uses TRBV6-1 with TRBJ2-5; TRBD2 matches 12 bases. This CDR3 has 16 amino acids. Germline V lookup: CDR1 MNHNS, CDR2 SASEGT. V shed 2 bases, J shed 3 bases, and the junction held 4 bases outside the gene matches. This chain's CDR3 is CASSERLAGVKETQYF. CDR3 nucleotides: TGTGCCAGCAGTGAAAGACTAGCGGGAGTTAAAGAGACCCAGTACTTC.

The sample holds a few counts of this clonotype. The rearrangement links TRBV6-5 to TRBJ2-6; no clear D. This CDR3 comprises 17 residues. Per the germline V gene, CDR1 is MNHEY and CDR2 is SVGAGI. V was pared by 0 bases and J by 4 bases, with 13 bases between. DNA of the CDR3: TGTGCCAGCAGTTACTCGTGGGCCGCTTCGGGGGCCAACGTCCTGACTTTC. Translating it yields CASSYSWAASGANVLTF.

The CDR3 region is CASTFSRRLGEQYF. The DNA of the CDR3 is TGTGCCAGCACCTTCTCCAGACGTTTGGGCGAGCAGTACTTC. The chain carries TRBV28 and TRBJ2-7; the D is unclear. Looked up from germline, CDR1 is MDHEN and CDR2 is SYDVKM. V shed 7 bases and J shed 6 bases, with 19 bases lying between them. The CDR3 is made up of 14 amino acids.

The chain is built from TRBV20-1 and TRBJ2-1; weak D call: TRBD2 (7 bases). This CDR3 comprises 13 residues. Germline V gene lookup returns CDR1 DFQATT and CDR2 SNEGSKA (reference sequence). V was trimmed by 5 bases and J by 4 bases, leaving 12 bases between them. The CDR3 protein is CSAGGGWYNEQFF. In DNA, the CDR3 is TGCAGTGCTGGGGGGGGCTGGTACAATGAGCAGTTCTTC.

This clonotype was seen a few times. The rearrangement links TRBV5-4 to TRBJ2-2, with no clear D. From germline, CDR1 is SGHNT and CDR2 YYREEE (reference sequence). The CDR3 loop spans 16 amino acids. With 3 bases removed from V and 2 bases from J, the gap between germline ends came to 14 bases. CDR3 DNA sequence: TGTGCCAGCAGCTGGGCTCGGCAGCTAAACACCGGGGAGCTGTTTTTT. This encodes CASSWARQLNTGELFF. Drawing the rest from reference TRBV5-4 and TRBJ2-2, the complete variable domain is ETGVTQSPTHLIKTRGQQVTLRCSSQSGHNTVSWYQQALGQGPQFIFQYYREEENGRGNFPPRFSGLQFPNYSSELNVNALELDDSALYLCASSWARQLNTGELFFGEGSRLTVL.

The chain uses TRBV28 and TRBJ1-2; no firm D call. CDR3 length equals 10 residues. Germline V gene sequence: CDR1 MDHEN, CDR2 SYDVKM. V was cut by 4 bases and J by 6 bases, with 3 bases left in between. CDR3 residues: CASSSNGYTF. The CDR3 DNA follows: TGTGCCAGCAGTTCTAATGGCTACACCTTC.

The chain recombines TRBV6-6 with TRBJ2-2; no clear D. Germline V gives CDR1 MNHNY, CDR2 SVGAGI (reference sequence). Trimming stripped 8 bases from V and 0 bases from J, with 7 bases between. CDR3 size: 13 residues. CDR3 bases: TGTGCCAGCCGGCAGACGAACACCGGGGAGCTGTTTTTT. Protein sequence: CASRQTNTGELFF.

The table lists this clonotype with a few counts. The chain employs TRBV27 and TRBJ2-2, with a possible D match to TRBD2 (6 bases). Germline V lookup: CDR1 MNHEY, CDR2 SMNVEV (reference sequence). The CDR3 consists of 14 residues. The ends were cut back, 6 bases at V and 6 bases at J, with 14 bases in the middle. Here the CDR3 reads CASRPFPGAGELFF. The CDR3 nucleotides are TGTGCCAGCAGACCCTTCCCGGGGGCCGGGGAGCTGTTTTTT.

V usage is TRBV6-6 and J usage is TRBJ1-6, with D tentatively TRBD1 (5 bases). CDR3 length: 16 amino acids. Germline loops: CDR1 MNHNY, CDR2 SVGAGI (reference sequence). Between the trimmed V and J ends, which lost 2 bases and 9 bases, there was a span of 17 bases. The CDR3 nucleotides are TGTGCCAGCAGTTACGGACAACCTGACTTGGGTTCACCCCTCCACTTT. Amino acids: CASSYGQPDLGSPLHF.

The V gene is TRBV7-8, the J gene TRBJ2-3; no clear D. This CDR3 is 14 amino acids long. Germline V gene sequence: CDR1 SGHVS, CDR2 FQNEAQ. The V and J ends lost 4 bases and 4 bases respectively, with 12 bases between them. The CDR3 DNA follows: TGTGCCAGCAGCTACGGGTTTACGGCAGATACGCAGTATTTT. Translation: CASSYGFTADTQYF. Looking up the rest from reference TRBV7-8 and TRBJ2-3 gives the full variable domain: GAGVSQSPRYKVAKRGQDVALRCDPISGHVSLFWYQQALGQGPEFLTYFQNEAQLDKSGLPSDRFFAERPEGSVSTLKIQRTQQEDSAVYLCASSYGFTADTQYFGPGTRLTVL.

V usage is TRBV20-1 and J usage is TRBJ2-7; D unresolved. The CDR3 has 13 residues. V was clipped by 4 bases and J by 3 bases, with 13 bases between them. The germline CDR1 and CDR2 sequences are DFQATT and SNEGSKA (reference sequence). The CDR3 is CSAISGQFYEQYF. CDR3 DNA sequence: TGCAGTGCTATATCGGGCCAATTCTACGAGCAGTACTTC.

The CDR3 loop reads CASRWAGGPPDTQYF. CDR3 DNA sequence: TGTGCCAGCAGGTGGGCGGGAGGGCCCCCAGATACGCAGTATTTT. The V gene is TRBV6-5, the J gene TRBJ2-3; 9 bases line up with TRBD2. This CDR3 region has 15 residues. The germline V gene encodes CDR1 MNHEY and CDR2 SVGAGI. After removal of 6 bases from V and 4 bases from J, the junction contained 8 bases not matched to a gene.

In the case of this clonotype: Since no conserved phenylalanine or tryptophan closes the CDR3, a read error is the likely cause. The rearrangement joins TRBV12-3 or TRBV12-4 to TRBJ1-2; D gene uncertain. CDR3 length: 12 residues. The ends were cut back, 3 bases at V and 3 bases at J, with 5 bases in the middle. DNA of the CDR3: TGTGCCAGCAGTTTTCGGCACTATGGCTACACCCTC. The encoded protein is CASSFRHYGYTL.

The chain has TRBV20-1 and TRBJ2-1; the match to TRBD2 covers 9 bases. The V gene end was trimmed by 8 bases and the J gene end by 5 bases; junction bases not matched to a gene: 10. CDR1 DFQATT and CDR2 SNEGSKA come from the germline V gene (reference sequence). The CDR3 consists of 14 residues. CDR3 sequence: CSIPGLATDNEQFF. For the CDR3, the DNA is TGCAGTATTCCGGGACTAGCTACTGACAATGAGCAGTTCTTC.

As to this clonotype: This clone may be a read error of a much larger clone one base away. The CDR3 region is CSPQRGIQETQYF. Here the CDR3 DNA reads TGTTCCCCACAACGGGGAATACAAGAGACCCAGTACTTC. J is TRBJ2-5 and V is TRBV24-1; maybe TRBD2 (5 bases). This CDR3 comprises 13 residues. Germline V gene lookup returns CDR1 KGHDR and CDR2 SFDVKD.

This chain connects TRBV6-1 to TRBJ2-1; no firm D call. CDR1 and CDR2 from the germline V gene are MNHNS and SASEGT. V shed 8 bases and J shed 0 bases, with 14 bases lying between them. The CDR3 runs to 15 residues. CDR3 bases: TGTGCCAGCCCTCAGATGGAGCTCTCCTACAATGAGCAGTTCTTC. It codes for CASPQMELSYNEQFF.

The rearrangement links TRBV20-1 to TRBJ1-2; 8 positions agree with TRBD1. Germline CDR1 is DFQATT and CDR2 is SNEGSKA (reference sequence). The V gene end was trimmed by 7 bases and the J gene end by 3 bases; junction bases not matched to a gene: 7. This CDR3 spans 13 amino acids. CDR3 sequence reads: CSGSGQVDYGYTF. The CDR3 coding sequence is TGCAGTGGCTCGGGACAGGTAGACTATGGCTACACCTTC.

The chain uses TRBV6-5 and TRBJ1-5; D unclear. There are 13 residues in the CDR3. CDR1 and CDR2 (germline): MNHEY, SVGAGI. Trimming cost V 0 bases and J 8 bases, with 8 bases left between them. The CDR3 nucleotides read TGTGCCAGCAGTTACTCGGGGTTGGAGCCCCAGCATTTT. Amino acid sequence: CASSYSGLEPQHF.